This TCR beta chain is drawn from a study of blood T cells in healthy people across ages. Study observations and caveats: The study found TCR beta diversity correlated strongly with naive T cell percentage. More naive CD4+ cells and higher diversity marked long-lived donors relative to aged donors.

The authors ran a second PCR of about 6 to 11 cycles using a sample-barcoded 5' primer and a J-beta primer mix. TCRdb reprocessed the 5' RACE reads via MiXCR and lists one record per CDR3 protein. The sample holds approximately 1,100,000 distinct CDR3 sequences; 40% to 50% are singletons and the top ten take under 20%. Of note for this clonotype: Its antigen remains unknown.

Germline V gene lookup returns CDR1 SGHVS and CDR2 FQNEAQ. The junction had 6 bases not matched to a gene; V was cut back by 1 base and J by 3 bases. The CDR3 is 15 residues long. The clonotype was recovered from an older woman in good health. The genes are TRBV7-8 and TRBJ2-7, with TRBD2 identical over 7 bases. Sequenced input: blood. CDR3 sequence: CASSLGLAVFYEQYF. The DNA for the CDR3 is TGTGCCAGCAGCTTAGGTCTAGCGGTATTCTACGAGCAGTACTTC.